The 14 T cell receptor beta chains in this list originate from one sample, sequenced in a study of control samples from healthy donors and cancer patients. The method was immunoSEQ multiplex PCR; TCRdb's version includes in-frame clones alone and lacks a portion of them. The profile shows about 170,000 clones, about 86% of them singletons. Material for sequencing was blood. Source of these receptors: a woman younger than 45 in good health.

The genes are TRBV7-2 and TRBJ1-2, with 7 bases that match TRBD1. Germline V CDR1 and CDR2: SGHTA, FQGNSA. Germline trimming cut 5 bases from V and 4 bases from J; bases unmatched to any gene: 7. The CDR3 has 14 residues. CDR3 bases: TGTGCCAGCAGCCCAGTCGGGACAGTCTATGGCTACACCTTC. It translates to CASSPVGTVYGYTF.

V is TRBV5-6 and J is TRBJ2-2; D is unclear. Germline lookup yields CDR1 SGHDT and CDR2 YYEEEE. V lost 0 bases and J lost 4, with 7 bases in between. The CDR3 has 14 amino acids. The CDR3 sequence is CASSLAVITGELFF. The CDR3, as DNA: TGTGCCAGCAGCTTGGCCGTAATCACCGGGGAGCTGTTTTTT.

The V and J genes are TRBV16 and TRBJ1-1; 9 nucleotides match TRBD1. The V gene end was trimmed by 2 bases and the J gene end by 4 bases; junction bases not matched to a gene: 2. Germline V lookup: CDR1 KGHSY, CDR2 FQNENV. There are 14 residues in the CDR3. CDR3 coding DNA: TGTGCCAGCAGCCAAGGGACAGGGAGCACTGAAGCTTTCTTT. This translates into CASSQGTGSTEAFF. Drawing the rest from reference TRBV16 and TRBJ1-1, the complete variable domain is GEEVAQTPKHLVRGEGQKAKLYCAPIKGHSYVFWYQQVLKNEFKFLISFQNENVFDETGMPKERFSAKCLPNSPCSLEIQATKLEDSAVYFCASSQGTGSTEAFFGQGTRLTVV.

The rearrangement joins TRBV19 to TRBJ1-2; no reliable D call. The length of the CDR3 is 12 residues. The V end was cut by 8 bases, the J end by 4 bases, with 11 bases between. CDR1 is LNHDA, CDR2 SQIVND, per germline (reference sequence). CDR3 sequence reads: CASGRFSYGYTF. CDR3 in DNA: TGTGCCAGTGGGAGGTTTTCCTATGGCTACACCTTC. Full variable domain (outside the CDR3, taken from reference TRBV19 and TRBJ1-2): DGGITQSPKYLFRKEGQNVTLSCEQNLNHDAMYWYRQDPGQGLRLIYYSQIVNDFQKGDIAEGYSVSREKKESFPLTVTSAQKNPTAFYLCASGRFSYGYTFGSGTRLTVV.

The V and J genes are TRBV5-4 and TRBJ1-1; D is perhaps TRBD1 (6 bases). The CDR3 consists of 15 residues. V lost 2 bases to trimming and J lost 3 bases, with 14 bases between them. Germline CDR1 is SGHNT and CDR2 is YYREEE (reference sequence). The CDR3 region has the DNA TGTGCCAGCAGCTTTCGGGCAGGGGAGTACACTGAAGCTTTCTTT. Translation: CASSFRAGEYTEAFF.

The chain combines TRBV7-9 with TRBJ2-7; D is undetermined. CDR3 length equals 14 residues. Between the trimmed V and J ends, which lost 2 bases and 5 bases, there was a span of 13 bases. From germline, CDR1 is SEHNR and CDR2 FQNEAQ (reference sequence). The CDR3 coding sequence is TGTGCCAGCAGCTTAAGGCTAGGATATAACGAGCAGTACTTC. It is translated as CASSLRLGYNEQYF.

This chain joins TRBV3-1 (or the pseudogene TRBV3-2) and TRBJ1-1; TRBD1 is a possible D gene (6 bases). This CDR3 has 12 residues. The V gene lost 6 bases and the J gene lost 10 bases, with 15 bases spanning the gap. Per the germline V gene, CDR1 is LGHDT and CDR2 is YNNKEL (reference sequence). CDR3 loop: CASRRGAGGAFF. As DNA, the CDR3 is TGTGCCAGCAGGAGGGGGGCCGGAGGAGCTTTCTTT.

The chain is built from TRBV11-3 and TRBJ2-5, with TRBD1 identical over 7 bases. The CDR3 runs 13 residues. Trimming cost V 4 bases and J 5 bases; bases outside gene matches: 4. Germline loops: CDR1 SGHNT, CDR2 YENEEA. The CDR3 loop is CASSSGTDETQYF. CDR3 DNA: TGTGCCAGCAGCTCCGGGACAGACGAGACCCAGTACTTC. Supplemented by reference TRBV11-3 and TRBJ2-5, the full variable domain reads EAGVVQSPRYKIIEKKQPVAFWCNPISGHNTLYWYLQNLGQGPELLIRYENEEAVDDSQLPKDRFSAERLKGVDSTLKIQPAELGDSAVYLCASSSGTDETQYFGPGTRLLVL.

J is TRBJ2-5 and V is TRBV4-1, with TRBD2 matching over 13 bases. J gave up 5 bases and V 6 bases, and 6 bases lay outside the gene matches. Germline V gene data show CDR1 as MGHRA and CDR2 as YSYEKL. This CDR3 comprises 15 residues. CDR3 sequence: CASRLLAGGLETQYF. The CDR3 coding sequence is TGCGCCAGCAGGCTACTAGCGGGGGGGTTGGAGACCCAGTACTTC.

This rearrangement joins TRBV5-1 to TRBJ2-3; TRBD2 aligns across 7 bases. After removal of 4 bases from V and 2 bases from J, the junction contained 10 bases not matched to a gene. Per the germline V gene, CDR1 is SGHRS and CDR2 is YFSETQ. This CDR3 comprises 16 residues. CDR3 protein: CASSTALGGITDTQYF. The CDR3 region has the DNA TGCGCCAGCAGCACCGCCCTCGGGGGGATCACAGATACGCAGTATTTT.

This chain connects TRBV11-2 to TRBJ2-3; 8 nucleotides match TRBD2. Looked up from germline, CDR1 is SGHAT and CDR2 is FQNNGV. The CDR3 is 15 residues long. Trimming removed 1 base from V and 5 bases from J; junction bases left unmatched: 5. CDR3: CASSLVASGGDTQYF. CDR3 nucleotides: TGTGCCAGCAGCTTAGTAGCCAGCGGGGGAGATACGCAGTATTTT.

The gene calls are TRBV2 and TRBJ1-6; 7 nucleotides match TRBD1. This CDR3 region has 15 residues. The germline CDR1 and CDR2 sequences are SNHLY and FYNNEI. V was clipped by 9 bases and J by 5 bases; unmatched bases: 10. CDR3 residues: CARKPEGTDNSPLHF. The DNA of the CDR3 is TGTGCCAGGAAACCCGAGGGGACAGATAATTCACCCCTCCACTTT.

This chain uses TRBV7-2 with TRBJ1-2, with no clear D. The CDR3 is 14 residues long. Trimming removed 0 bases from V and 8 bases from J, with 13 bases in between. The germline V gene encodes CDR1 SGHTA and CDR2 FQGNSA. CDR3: CASSLAGSGRGYTF. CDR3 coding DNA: TGTGCCAGCAGCTTAGCCGGCAGCGGAAGGGGCTACACCTTC.

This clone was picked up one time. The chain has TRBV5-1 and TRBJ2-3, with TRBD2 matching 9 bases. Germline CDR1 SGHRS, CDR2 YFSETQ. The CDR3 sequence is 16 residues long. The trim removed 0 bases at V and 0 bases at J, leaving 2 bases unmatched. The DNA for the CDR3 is TGCGCCAGCAGCTTGGATAGCGGGGGAAGCACAGATACGCAGTATTTT. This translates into CASSLDSGGSTDTQYF. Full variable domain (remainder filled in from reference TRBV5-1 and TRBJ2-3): KAGVTQTPRYLIKTRGQQVTLSCSPISGHRSVSWYQQTPGQGLQFLFEYFSETQRNKGNFPGRFSGRQFSNSRSEMNVSTLELGDSALYLCASSLDSGGSTDTQYFGPGTRLTVL.